Below, one T cell receptor beta chain is given with its context. The sample belongs to a study of blood T cell repertoires in COVID-19. Study context: The origin of the acute and convalescent COVID-19 samples was the United States, Italy and Spain.

The germline V gene encodes CDR1 SNHLY and CDR2 FYNNEI. The CDR3 loop spans 14 amino acids. V trimming: 10 bases; J trimming: 2 bases; junction bases outside the gene matches: 9. Original analysis: Quantification of nucleated cells was approximated via reference gene primer amplification. The protocol was immunoSEQ multiplex PCR, while the TCRdb copy is restricted to in-frame clones and leaves out a portion. V, J and clone size reflect that table, while D and trimming were determined from the DNA. The profile covers about 230,000 clones, with 84% appearing a single time and around 2.4% taken by the ten largest.

The chain is built from TRBV2 and TRBJ2-3, with 7 bases matching TRBD2. The source is a middle-aged man who had recovered from COVID-19. The sequenced material came from peripheral blood. This CDR3 is CATLRGLITDTQYF. Written as DNA, the CDR3 is TGTGCCACCTTACGGGGACTAATCACAGATACGCAGTATTTT.